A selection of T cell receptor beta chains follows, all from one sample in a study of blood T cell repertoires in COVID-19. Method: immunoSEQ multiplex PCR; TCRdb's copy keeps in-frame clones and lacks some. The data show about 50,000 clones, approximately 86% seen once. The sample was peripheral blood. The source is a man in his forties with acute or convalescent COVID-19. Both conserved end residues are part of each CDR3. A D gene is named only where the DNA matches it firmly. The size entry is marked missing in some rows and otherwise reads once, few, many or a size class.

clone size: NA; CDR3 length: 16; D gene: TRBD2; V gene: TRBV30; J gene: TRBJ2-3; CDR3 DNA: TGTGCCTGGAGTGTCTCACTAGCGGGGCCCGGGGATACGCAGTATTTT; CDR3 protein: CAWSVSLAGPGDTQYF
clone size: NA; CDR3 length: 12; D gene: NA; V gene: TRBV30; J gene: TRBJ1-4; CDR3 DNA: TGTGCCTGGAATCAAGGGGCGGAAAAACTGTTTTTT; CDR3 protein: CAWNQGAEKLFF
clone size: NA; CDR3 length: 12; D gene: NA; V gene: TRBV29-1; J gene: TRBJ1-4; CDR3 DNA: TGCAGCGCTGGACAGCCTAATGAAAAACTGTTTTTT; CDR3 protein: CSAGQPNEKLFF
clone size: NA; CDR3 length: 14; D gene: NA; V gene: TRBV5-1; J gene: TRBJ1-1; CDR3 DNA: TGCGCCAGCTGCCGGGAAGACATGAACACTGAAGCTTTCTTT; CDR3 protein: CASCREDMNTEAFF
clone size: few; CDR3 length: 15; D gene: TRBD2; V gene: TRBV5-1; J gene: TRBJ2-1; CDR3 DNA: TGCGCCAGCAGCTTGGGAGGGAGGGCCGGAGATGAGCAGTTCTTC; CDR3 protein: CASSLGGRAGDEQFF
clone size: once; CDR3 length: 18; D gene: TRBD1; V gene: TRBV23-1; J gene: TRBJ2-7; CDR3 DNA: TGCGCCAGCAGTCAGCCGACAGGGGGAAAAGGGAACTCCTACGAGCAGTACTTC; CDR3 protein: CASSQPTGGKGNSYEQYF
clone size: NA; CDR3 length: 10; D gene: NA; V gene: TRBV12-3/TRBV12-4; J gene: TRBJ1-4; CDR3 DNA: TGTGCCAGCAGACGGGAAAAACTGTTTTTT; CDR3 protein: CASRREKLFF
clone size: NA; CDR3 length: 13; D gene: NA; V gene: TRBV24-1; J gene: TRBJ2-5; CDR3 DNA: TGTGCCACCAGCGCAGGGGTCCCAGAGACCCAGTACTTC; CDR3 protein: CATSAGVPETQYF
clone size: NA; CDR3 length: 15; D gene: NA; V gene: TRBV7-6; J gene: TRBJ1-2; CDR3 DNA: TGTGCCAGCAGCTTAGGTGGCAGGTCCCATGATGGCTACACCTTC; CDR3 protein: CASSLGGRSHDGYTF
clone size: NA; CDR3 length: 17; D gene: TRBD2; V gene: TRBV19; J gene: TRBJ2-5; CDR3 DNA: TGTGCCAGTAGTCACCGTCCCGGACTAGGCGGGCGGGAGACCCAGTACTTC; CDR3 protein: CASSHRPGLGGRETQYF
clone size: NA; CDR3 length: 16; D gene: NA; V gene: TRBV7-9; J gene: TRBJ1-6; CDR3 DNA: TGTGCCAGCAGCTTAATGAGGAGCTCCTATAATTCACCCCTCCACTTT; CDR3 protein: CASSLMRSSYNSPLHF
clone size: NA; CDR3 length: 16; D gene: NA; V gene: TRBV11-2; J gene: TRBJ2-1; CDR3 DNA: TGTGCCAGCAGCTTAGTGGCAGCTAGCTCCTACAATGAGCAGTTCTTC; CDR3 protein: CASSLVAASSYNEQFF
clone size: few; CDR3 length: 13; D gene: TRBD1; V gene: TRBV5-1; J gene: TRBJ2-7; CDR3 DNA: TGCGCCAGCAGCCGAGTACAGGGGTACGAGCAGTACTTC; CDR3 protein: CASSRVQGYEQYF
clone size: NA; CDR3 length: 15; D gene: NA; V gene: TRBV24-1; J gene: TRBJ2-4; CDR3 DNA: TGTGCCACCAGTGATTTTACAGGGGCCAAAAACATTCAGTACTTC; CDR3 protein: CATSDFTGAKNIQYF
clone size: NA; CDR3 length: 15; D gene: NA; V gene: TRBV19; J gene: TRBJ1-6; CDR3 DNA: TGTGCCAGTAGGAACAGGGATTCAGGAAATTCACCCCTCCACTTT; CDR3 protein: CASRNRDSGNSPLHF
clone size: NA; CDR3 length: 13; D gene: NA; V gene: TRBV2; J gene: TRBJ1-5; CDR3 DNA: TGTGCCAGCACCTCGGACAGAAATCAGCCCCAGCATTTT; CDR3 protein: CASTSDRNQPQHF
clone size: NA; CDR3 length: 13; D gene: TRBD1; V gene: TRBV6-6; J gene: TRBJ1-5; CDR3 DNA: TGTGCCACCACAGGGGGCTGGAATCAGCCCCAGCATTTT; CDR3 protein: CATTGGWNQPQHF
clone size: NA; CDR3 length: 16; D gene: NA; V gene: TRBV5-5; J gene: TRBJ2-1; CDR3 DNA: TGTGCCAGCAGCTTGAATGAGGGAGTTGTTTACAATGAGCAGTTCTTC; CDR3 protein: CASSLNEGVVYNEQFF
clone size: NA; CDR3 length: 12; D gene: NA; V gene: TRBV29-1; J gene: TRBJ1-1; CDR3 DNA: TGCAGCGTCAAGCAGGCGAACACTGAAGCTTTCTTT; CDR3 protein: CSVKQANTEAFF
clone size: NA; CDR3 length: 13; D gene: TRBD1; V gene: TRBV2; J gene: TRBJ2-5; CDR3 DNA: TGTGCCAGCATCAGGGGGCGTGAAGAGACCCAGTACTTC; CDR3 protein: CASIRGREETQYF
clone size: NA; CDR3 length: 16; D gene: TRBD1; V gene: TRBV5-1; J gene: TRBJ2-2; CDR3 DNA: TGCGCCAGCAGCTTGACGGGACAGGGCGGAACCGGGGAGCTGTTTTTT; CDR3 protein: CASSLTGQGGTGELFF
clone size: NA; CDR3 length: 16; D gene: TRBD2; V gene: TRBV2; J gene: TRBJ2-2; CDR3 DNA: TGTGCCAGCAGTACTAGCGGGGGGGCGCAAACCGGGGAGCTGTTTTTT; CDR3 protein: CASSTSGGAQTGELFF
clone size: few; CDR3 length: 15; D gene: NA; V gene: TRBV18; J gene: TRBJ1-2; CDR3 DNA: TGTGCCAGCTCACCAGGGGCAGGGGAGTCTTCTGGCTACACCTTC; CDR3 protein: CASSPGAGESSGYTF
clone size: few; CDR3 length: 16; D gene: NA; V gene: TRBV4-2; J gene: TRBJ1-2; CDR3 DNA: TGTGCCAGCAGCCAAGATGGTGGAAGGGGGGGCTATGGCTACACCTTC; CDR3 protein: CASSQDGGRGGYGYTF
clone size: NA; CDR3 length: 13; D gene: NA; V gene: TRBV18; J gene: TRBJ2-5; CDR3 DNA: TGTGCCAGCTCGCCTCCGGGACTAGAGACCCAGTACTTC; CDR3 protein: CASSPPGLETQYF
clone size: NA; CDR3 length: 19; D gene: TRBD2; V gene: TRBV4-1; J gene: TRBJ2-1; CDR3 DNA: TGCGCCAGCAGCCTCTCCTCCGCTCTAGCGGGAGGGGCCTACAATGAGCAGTTCTTC; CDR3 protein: CASSLSSALAGGAYNEQFF
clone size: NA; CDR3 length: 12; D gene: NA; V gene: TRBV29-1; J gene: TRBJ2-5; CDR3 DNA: TGCAGCGTTGATCTTCAGGGGGAGACCCAGTACTTC; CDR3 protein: CSVDLQGETQYF
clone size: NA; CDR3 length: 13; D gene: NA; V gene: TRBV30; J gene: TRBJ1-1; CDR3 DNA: TGTGCCTGGAGTGTATTAGAGAACACTGAAGCTTTCTTT; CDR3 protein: CAWSVLENTEAFF
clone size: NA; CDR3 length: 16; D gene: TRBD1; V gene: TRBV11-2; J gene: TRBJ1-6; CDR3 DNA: TGTGCCAGCCGGCCGGGGGACAGGGGTGGTAATTCACCCCTCCACTTT; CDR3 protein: CASRPGDRGGNSPLHF
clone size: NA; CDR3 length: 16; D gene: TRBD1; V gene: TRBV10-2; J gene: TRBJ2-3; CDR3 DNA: TGCGCCAGCAGTGAGCAGGGGGCAATTAGCACAGATACGCAGTATTTT; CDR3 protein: CASSEQGAISTDTQYF
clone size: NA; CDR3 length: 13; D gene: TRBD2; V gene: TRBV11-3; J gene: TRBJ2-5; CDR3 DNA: TGTGCCAGCAGCTTAGGGCGGGGGGGGACCCAGTACTTC; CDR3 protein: CASSLGRGGTQYF
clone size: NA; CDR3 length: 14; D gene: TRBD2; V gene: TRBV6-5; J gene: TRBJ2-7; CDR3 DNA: TGTGCCAGCATCGGGACTAGCGGGAGCCACGAGCAGTACTTC; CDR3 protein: CASIGTSGSHEQYF
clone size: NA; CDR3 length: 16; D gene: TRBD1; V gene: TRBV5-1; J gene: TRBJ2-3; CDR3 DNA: TGCGCCAGCAGCGGCCGGGACAGTACGCCCCTATCGGTGCAGTATTTT; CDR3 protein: CASSGRDSTPLSVQYF
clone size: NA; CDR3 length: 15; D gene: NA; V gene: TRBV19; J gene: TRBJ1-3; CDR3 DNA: TGTGCCACTCGATTGACCGGGGGGACTGGAAACACCATATATTTT; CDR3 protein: CATRLTGGTGNTIYF
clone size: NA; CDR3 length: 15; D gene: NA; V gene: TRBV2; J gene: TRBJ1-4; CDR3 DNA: TGTGCCAGCAGTGATCGGGGGGCAACTAATGAAAAACTGTTTTTT; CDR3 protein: CASSDRGATNEKLFF
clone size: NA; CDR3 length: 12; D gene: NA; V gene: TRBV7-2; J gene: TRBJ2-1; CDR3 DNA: TGTGCCAGCAGACACGACTGGGATGAGCAGTTCTTC; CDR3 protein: CASRHDWDEQFF
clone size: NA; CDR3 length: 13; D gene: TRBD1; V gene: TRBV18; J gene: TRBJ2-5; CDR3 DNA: TGTGCCAGCTCACGGGACAGATCCGAGACCCAGTACTTC; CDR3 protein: CASSRDRSETQYF
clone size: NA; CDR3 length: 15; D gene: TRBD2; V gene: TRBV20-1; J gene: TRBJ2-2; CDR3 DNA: TGCAGTGCTAGTGCGGGGGGCTGGGGAACCGGGGAGCTGTTTTTT; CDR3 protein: CSASAGGWGTGELFF
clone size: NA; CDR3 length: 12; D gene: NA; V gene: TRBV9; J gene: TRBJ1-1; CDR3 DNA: TGTGCCAGCAGCCCCATCGGGGTAGAAGCTTTCTTT; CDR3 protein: CASSPIGVEAFF
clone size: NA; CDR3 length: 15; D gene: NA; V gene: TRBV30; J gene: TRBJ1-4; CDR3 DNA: TGTGCCTGGGGGAGGTCTCACGGAATTAATGAAAAACTGTTTTTT; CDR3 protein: CAWGRSHGINEKLFF
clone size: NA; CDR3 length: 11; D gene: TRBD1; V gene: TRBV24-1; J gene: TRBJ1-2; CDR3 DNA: TGTGCCACCCAGACAGGGGATGGCTACACCTTC; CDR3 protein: CATQTGDGYTF
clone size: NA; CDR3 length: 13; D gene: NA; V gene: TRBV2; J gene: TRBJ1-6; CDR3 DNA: TGTGCCAGCAGTGGGTCCCGGGATTCACCCCTCCACTTT; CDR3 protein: CASSGSRDSPLHF
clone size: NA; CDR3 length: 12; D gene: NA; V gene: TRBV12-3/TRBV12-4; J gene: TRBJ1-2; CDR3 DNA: TGTGCCAGCAGTTTAAGACAGGACGGCTACACCTTC; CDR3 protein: CASSLRQDGYTF
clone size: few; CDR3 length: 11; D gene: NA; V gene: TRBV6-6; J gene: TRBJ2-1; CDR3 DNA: TGTGCCAGCAGTTGGAGCAATGAGCAGTTCTTC; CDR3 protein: CASSWSNEQFF
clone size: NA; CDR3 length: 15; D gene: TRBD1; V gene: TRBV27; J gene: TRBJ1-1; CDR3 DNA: TGTGCCAGCAGTGATTCCGGGACAGGATCCTCTGAAGCTTTCTTT; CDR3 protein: CASSDSGTGSSEAFF
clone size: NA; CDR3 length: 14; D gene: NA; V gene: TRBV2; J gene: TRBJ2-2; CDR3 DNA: TGTGCCAGCAGTGTCGACAGGTACACCGGGGAGCTGTTTTTT; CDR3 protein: CASSVDRYTGELFF
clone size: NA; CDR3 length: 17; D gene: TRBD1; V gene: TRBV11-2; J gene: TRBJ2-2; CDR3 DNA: TGTGCCAGCAGCCTCACCGGGACAGGGGGCGGCACCGGGGAGCTGTTTTTT; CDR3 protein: CASSLTGTGGGTGELFF
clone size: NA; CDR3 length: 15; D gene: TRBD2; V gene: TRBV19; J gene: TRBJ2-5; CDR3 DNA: TGTGCCAGTAGTGAAGTAGCGGGAGGGAAAGAGACCCAGTACTTC; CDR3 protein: CASSEVAGGKETQYF
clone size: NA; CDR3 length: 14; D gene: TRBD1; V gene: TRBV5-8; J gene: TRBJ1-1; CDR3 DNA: TGTGCCAGCAGCTTAAGGGGGCAGAACACTGAAGCTTTCTTT; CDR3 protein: CASSLRGQNTEAFF
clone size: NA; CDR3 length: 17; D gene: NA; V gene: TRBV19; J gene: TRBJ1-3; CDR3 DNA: TGTGCCAGTAGCCCCACTGTTTCGAGGCACTCTGGAAACACCATATATTTT; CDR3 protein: CASSPTVSRHSGNTIYF